This TCR beta chain was recovered during a study of CD8 T cells in Susac syndrome. Germline V CDR1 and CDR2: SGHVS, FQNEAQ. V was clipped by 3 bases and J by 4 bases, with 16 bases between them. The length of the CDR3 is 16 residues. Reverse transcription of roughly 0.5 to 1 ug RNA was carried out with random hexamers. MiXCR was run by TCRdb on the immunoSEQ multiplex PCR reads, yielding one entry per CDR3 protein. Of a few hundred thousand distinct CDR3 sequences detected, 92% appear once; the ten largest clones hold 0.06% to 0.075%. The specimen was CD4+ T cells from PBMCs. The origin of this receptor is a human donor with multiple sclerosis. J is TRBJ1-3 and V is TRBV7-8; possibly TRBD1 for D (5 bases). This chain's CDR3 is CASSFGTGVDGNTIYF. The CDR3 nucleotides are TGTGCCAGCAGCTTCGGGACGGGGGTAGACGGAAACACCATATATTTT. Full variable domain (missing parts from reference TRBV7-8 and TRBJ1-3): GAGVSQSPRYKVAKRGQDVALRCDPISGHVSLFWYQQALGQGPEFLTYFQNEAQLDKSGLPSDRFFAERPEGSVSTLKIQRTQQEDSAVYLCASSFGTGVDGNTIYFGEGSWLTVV.